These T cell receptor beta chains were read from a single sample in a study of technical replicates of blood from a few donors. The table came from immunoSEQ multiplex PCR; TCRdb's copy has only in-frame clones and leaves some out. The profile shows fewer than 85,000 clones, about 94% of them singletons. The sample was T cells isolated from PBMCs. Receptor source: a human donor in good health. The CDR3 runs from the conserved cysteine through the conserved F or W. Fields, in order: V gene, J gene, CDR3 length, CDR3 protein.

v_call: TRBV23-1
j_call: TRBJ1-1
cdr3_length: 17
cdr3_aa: CASSHVGQGEMNTEAFF

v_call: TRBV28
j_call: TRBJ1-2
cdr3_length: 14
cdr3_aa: CASSLSDSNYGYTF

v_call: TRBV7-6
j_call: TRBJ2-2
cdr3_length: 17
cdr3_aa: CASSFLPGLARSGELFF

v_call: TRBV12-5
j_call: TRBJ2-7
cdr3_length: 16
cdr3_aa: CASGLRFGTDSYEQYF

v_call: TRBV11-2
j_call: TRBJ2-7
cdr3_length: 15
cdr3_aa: CASSATSGRGYEQYF

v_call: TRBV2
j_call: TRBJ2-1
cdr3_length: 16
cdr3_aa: CASSGLAVSSYNEQFF

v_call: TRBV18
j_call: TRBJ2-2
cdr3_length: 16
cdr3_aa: CASSPAGGYNTGELFF

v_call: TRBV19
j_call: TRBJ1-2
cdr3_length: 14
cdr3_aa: CASSIVQGEYGYTF

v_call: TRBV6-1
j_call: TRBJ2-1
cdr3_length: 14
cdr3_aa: CASPKGGLYNEQFF

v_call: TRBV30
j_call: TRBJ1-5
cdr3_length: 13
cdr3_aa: CAWSVRGDQPQHF

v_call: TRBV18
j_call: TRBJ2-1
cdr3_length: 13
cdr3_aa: CASSGSLGDEQFF

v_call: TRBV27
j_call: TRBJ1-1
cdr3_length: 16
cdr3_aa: CASSPQGRRKNTEAFF

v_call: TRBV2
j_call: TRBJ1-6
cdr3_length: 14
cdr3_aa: CASALGQGASPLHF

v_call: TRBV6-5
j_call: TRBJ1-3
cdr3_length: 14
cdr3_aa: CASSYSTAGNTIYF

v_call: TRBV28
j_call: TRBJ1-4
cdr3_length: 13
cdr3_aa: CASSLGANEKLFF

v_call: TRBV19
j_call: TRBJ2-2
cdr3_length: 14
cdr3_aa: CASSMSPNTGELFF

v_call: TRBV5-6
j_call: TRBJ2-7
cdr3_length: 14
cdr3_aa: CASSFWDRIYEQYF

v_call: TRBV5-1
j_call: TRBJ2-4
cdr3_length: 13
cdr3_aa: CASSLGGKDIQYF

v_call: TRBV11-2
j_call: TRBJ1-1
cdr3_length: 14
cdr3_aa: CASSPRGNDTEAFF

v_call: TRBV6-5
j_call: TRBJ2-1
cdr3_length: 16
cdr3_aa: CASSYSTRGAGDEQFF

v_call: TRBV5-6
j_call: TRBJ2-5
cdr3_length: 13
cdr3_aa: CASSLAGRDYQYF

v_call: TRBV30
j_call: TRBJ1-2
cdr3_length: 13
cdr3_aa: CAWSPGYRDGYTF

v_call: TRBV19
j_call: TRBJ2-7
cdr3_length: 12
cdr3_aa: CASSQGPGEQYF

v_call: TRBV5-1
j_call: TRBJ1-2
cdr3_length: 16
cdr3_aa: CASSQGQGRISYGYTF

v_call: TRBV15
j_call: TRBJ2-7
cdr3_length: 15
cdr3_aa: CATSSYTGGLYEQYF

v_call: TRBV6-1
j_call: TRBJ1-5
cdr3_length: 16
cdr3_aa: CASGEREPDSNQPQHF

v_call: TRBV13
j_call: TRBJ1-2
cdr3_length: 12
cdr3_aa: CASSLDRSGYTF

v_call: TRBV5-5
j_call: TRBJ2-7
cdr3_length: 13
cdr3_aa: CASSLWAGYEQYF

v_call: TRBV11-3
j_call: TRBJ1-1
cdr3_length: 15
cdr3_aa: CASSLDTHKNTEAFF

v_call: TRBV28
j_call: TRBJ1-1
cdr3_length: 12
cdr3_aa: CALGPGFTEAFF

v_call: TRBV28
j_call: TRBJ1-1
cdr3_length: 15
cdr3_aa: CASSFSRGQHTEAFF

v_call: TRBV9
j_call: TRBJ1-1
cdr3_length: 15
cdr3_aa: CASSVDAGVDTEAFF

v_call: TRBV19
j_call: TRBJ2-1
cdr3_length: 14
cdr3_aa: CASSIETSGNEQFF

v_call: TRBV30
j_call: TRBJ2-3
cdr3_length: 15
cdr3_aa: CAWSSTGGAADTQYF

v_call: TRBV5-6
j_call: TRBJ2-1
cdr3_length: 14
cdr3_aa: CASFRLAGDDEQFF

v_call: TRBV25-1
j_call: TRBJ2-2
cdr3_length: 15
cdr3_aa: CASGWRGPNTGELFF

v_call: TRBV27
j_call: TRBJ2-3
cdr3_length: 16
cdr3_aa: CASSLWSPLSTDTQYF

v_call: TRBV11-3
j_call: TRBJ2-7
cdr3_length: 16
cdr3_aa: CASSLEKTGGSYEQYF